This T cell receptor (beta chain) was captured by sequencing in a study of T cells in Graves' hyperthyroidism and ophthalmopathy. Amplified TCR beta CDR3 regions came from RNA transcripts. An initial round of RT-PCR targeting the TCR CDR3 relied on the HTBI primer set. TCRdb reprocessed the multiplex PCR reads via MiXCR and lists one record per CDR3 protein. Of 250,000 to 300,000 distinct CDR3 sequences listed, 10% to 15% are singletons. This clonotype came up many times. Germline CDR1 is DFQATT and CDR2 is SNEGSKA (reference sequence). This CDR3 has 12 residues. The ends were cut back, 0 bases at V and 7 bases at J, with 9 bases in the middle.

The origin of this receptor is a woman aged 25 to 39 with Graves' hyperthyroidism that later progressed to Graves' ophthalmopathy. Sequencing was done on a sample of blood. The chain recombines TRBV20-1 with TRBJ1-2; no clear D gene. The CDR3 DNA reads TGCAGTGCTAGAGATGGGCAAGGTGGCTACACCTTC. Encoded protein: CSARDGQGGYTF.